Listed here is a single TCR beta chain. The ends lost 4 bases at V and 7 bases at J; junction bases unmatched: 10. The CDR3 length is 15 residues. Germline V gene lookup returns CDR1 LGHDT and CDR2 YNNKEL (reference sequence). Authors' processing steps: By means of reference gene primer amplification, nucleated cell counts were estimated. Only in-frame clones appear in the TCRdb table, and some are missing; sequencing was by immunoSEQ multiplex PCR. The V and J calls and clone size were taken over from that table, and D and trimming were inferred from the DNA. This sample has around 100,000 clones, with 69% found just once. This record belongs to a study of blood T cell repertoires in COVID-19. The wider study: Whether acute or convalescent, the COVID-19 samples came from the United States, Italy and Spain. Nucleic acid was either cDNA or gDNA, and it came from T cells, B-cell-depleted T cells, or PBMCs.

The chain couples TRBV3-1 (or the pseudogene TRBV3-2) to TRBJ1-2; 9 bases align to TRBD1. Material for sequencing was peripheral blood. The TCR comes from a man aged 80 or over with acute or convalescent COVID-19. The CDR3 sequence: CASSLTLQGAGGYTF. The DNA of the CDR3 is TGTGCCAGCAGCCTCACGCTACAGGGGGCGGGTGGCTACACCTTC.